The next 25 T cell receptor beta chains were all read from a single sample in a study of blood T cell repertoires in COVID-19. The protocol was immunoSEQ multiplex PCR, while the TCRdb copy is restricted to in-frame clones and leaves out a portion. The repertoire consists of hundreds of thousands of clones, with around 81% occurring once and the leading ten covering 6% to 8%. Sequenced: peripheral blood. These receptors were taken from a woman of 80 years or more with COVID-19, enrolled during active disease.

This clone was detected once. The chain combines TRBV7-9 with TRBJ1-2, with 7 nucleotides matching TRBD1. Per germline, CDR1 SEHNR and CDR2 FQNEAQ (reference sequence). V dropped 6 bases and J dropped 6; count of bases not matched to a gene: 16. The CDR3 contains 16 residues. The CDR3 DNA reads TGTGCCAGCAGTCCCCTTAGGGACAGCGTTGGTGATGGCTACACCTTC. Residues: CASSPLRDSVGDGYTF.

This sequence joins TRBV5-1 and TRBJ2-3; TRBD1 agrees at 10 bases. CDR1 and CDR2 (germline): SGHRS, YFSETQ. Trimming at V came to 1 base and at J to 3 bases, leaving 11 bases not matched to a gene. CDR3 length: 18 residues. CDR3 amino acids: CASSLFLRTGGDTDTQYF. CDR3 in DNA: TGCGCCAGCAGCTTGTTTTTAAGGACAGGGGGTGATACAGATACGCAGTATTTT.

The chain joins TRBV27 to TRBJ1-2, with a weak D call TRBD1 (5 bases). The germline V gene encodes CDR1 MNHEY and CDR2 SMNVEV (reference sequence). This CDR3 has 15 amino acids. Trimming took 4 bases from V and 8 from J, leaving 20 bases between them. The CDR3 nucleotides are TGTGCCAGCAGTTCTACTCAGGGAAGGGTAGGGGGCTACACCTTC. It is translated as CASSSTQGRVGGYTF.

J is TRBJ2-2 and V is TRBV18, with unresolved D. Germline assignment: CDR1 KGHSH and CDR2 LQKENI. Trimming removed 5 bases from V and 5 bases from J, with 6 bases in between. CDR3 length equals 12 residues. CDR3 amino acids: CASSTSTGELFF. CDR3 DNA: TGTGCCAGCTCAACTTCAACCGGGGAGCTGTTTTTT.

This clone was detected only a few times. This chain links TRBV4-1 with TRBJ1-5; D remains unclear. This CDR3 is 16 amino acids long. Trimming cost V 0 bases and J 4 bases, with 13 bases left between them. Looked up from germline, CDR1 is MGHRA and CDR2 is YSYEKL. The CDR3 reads CASSQEATRTNQPQHF. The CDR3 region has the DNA TGCGCCAGCAGCCAAGAAGCTACCCGAACTAATCAGCCCCAGCATTTT.

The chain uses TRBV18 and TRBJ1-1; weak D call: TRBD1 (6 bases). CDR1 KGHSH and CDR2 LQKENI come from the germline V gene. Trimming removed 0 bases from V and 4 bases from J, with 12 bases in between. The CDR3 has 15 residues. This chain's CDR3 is CASSPPSGAGTEAFF. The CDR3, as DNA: TGTGCCAGCTCACCACCTTCAGGGGCAGGCACTGAAGCTTTCTTT.

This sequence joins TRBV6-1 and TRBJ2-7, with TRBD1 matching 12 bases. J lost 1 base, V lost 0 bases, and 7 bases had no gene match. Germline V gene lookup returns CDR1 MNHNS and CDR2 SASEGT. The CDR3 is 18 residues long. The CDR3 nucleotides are TGTGCCAGCAGTGAAGCGATGTCGGGACAGGGGGCGTCCTACGAGCAGTACTTC. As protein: CASSEAMSGQGASYEQYF.

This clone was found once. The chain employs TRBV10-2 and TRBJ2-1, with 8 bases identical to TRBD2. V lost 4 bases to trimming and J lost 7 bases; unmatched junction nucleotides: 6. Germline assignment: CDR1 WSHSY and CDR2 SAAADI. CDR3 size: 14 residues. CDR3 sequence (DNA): TGCGCCAGCAGTGTGACGGGAGGGCCTAATGAGCAGTTCTTC. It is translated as CASSVTGGPNEQFF.

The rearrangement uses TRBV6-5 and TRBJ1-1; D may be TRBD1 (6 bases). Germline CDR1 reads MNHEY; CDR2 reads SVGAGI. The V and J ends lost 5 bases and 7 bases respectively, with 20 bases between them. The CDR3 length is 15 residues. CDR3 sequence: CASSPTGNRGGEAFF. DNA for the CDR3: TGTGCCAGCAGTCCCACAGGGAATAGAGGGGGTGAAGCTTTCTTT.

CDR3 sequence (DNA): TGTGCCAGCCGAGGGTTAGCCAGCTATGGCTACACCTTC. It specifies CASRGLASYGYTF. The rearrangement links TRBV2 to TRBJ1-2; D not resolved. Trimming shortened V by 8 bases and J by 4 bases, and 14 bases separated the two germline ends. Germline assignment: CDR1 SNHLY and CDR2 FYNNEI. This CDR3 is built from 13 residues.

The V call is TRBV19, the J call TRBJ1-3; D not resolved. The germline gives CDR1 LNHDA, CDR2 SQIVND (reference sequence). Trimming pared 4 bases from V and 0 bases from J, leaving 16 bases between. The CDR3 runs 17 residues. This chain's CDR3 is CASSNPGNRPSGNTIYF. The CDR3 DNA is TGTGCCAGTAGTAACCCCGGGAATAGGCCCTCTGGAAACACCATATATTTT.

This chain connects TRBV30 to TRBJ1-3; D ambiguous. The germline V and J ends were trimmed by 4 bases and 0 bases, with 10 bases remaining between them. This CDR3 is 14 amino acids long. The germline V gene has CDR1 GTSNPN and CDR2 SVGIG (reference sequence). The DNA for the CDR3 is TGTGCCTGGAACCCCGGGAGCTCTGGAAACACCATATATTTT. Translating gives CAWNPGSSGNTIYF.

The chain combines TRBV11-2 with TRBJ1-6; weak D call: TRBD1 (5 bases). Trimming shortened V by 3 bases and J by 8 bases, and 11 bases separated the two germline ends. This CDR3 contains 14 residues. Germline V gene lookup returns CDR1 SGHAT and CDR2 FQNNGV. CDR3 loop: CASSFPRVYSPLHF. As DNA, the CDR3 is TGTGCCAGCAGCTTCCCCAGGGTTTATTCACCCCTCCACTTT.

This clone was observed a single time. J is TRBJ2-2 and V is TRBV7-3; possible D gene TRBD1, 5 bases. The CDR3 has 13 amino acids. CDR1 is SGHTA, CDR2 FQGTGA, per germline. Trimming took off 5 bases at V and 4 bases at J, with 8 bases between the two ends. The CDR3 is CASSQTVTGELFF. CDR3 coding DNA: TGTGCCAGCAGCCAGACAGTCACCGGGGAGCTGTTTTTT.

The CDR3 reads CASSLLSGGASYEQYF. The CDR3 DNA is TGTGCCAGCAGCTTGCTTAGCGGGGGGGCGTCCTACGAGCAGTACTTC. The chain couples TRBV7-6 to TRBJ2-7; the match to TRBD2 covers 11 bases. This CDR3 region has 16 residues. Germline V CDR1 and CDR2: SGHVS, FNYEAQ. With 3 bases clipped from V and 1 base from J, the junction kept 5 bases outside the gene matches.

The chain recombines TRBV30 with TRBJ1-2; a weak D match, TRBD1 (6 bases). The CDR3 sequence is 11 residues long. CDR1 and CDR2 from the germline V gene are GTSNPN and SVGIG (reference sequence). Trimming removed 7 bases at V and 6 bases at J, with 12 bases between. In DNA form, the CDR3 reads TGTGCCTCAGGACAGTTCAATGGCTACACCTTC. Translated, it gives CASGQFNGYTF.

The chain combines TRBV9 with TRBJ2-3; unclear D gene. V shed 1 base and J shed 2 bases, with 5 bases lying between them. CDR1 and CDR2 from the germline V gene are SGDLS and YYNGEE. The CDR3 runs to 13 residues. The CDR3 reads CASSVSYTDTQYF. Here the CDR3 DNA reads TGTGCCAGCAGCGTATCTTACACAGATACGCAGTATTTT.

This chain's CDR3 is CASSERTGAHGYTF. The DNA of the CDR3 is TGTGCCAGCAGTGAGAGGACAGGGGCCCATGGCTACACCTTC. This chain connects TRBV2 to TRBJ1-2, with 9 nucleotides matching TRBD1. Germline V gene data show CDR1 as SNHLY and CDR2 as FYNNEI. J lost 6 bases, V lost 3 bases, and 5 bases had no gene match. There are 14 residues in the CDR3. The full variable domain, its missing parts supplied by reference TRBV2 and TRBJ1-2, is EPEVTQTPSHQVTQMGQEVILRCVPISNHLYFYWYRQILGQKVEFLVSFYNNEISEKSEIFDDQFSVERPDGSNFTLKIRSTKLEDSAMYFCASSERTGAHGYTFGSGTRLTVV.

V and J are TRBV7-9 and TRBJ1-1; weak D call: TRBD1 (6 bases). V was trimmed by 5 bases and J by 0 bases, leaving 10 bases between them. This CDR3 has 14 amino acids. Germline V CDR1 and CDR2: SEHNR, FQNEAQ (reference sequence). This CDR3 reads CASSIRTVNTEAFF. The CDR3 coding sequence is TGTGCCAGCAGCATCCGGACAGTGAACACTGAAGCTTTCTTT.

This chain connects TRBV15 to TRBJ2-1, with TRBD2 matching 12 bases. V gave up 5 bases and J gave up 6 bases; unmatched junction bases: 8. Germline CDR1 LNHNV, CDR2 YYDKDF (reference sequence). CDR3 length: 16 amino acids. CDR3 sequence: CATSFRTSGIFNEQFF. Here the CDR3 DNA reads TGTGCCACCAGCTTTCGGACTAGCGGGATCTTCAATGAGCAGTTCTTC.

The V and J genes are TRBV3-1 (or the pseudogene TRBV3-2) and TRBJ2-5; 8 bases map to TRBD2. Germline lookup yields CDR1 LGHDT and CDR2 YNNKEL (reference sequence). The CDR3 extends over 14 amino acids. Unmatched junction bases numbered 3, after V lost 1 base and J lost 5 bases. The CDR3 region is CASSQAGGMETQYF. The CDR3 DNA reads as TGTGCCAGCAGCCAAGCGGGGGGGATGGAGACCCAGTACTTC.

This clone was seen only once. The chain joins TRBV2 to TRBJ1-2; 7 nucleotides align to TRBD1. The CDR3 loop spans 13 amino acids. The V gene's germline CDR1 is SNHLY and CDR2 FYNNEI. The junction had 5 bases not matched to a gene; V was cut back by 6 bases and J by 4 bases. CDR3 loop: CASSPGQIYGYTF. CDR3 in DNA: TGTGCCAGCAGCCCGGGACAGATCTATGGCTACACCTTC.

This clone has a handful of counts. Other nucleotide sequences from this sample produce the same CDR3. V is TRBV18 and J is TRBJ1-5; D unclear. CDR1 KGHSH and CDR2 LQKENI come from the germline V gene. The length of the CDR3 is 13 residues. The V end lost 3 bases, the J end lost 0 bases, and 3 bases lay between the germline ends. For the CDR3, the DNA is TGTGCCAGCTCACCGTATAGCAATCAGCCCCAGCATTTT. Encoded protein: CASSPYSNQPQHF.

Here the CDR3 reads CASSSRGPFDSNTEAFF. In DNA form, the CDR3 reads TGTGCCAGCAGCTCCAGGGGGCCTTTTGATTCGAACACTGAAGCTTTCTTT. The chain combines TRBV7-2 with TRBJ1-1; 8 bases are shared with TRBD1. The CDR3 length is 17 residues. The germline CDR1 and CDR2 sequences are SGHTA and FQGNSA. The trim removed 4 bases at V and 1 base at J, leaving 11 bases unmatched.

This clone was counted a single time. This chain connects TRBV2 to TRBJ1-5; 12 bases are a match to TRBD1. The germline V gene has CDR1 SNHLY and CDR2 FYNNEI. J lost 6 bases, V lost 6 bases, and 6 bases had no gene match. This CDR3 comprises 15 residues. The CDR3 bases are TGTGCCAGCAGAAGGGACAGGGGGCCATTTCAGCCCCAGCATTTT. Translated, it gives CASRRDRGPFQPQHF.